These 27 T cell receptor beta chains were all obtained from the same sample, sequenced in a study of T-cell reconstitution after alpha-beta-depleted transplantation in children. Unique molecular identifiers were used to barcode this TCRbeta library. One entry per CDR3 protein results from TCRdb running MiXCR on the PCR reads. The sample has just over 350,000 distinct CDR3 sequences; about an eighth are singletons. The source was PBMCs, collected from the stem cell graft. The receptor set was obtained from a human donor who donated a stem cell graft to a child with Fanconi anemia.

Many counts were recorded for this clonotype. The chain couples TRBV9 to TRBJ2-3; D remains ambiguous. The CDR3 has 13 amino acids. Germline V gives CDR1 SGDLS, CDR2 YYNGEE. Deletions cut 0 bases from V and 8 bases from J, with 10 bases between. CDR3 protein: CASSVDSFGTQYF. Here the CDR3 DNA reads TGTGCCAGCAGCGTAGATTCGTTTGGTACGCAGTATTTT.

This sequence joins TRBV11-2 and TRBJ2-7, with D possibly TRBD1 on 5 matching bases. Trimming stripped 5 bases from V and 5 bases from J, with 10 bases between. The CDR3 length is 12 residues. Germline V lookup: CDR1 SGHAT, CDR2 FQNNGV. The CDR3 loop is CASSLQGHEQYF. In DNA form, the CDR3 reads TGTGCCAGCAGCCTCCAGGGCCACGAGCAGTACTTC.

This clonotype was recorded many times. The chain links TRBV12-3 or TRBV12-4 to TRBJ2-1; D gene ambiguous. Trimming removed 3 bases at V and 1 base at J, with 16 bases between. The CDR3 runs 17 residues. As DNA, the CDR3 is TGTGCCAGCAGTTTGGGCACATTCAATAGTTCCTACAATGAGCAGTTCTTC. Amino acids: CASSLGTFNSSYNEQFF.

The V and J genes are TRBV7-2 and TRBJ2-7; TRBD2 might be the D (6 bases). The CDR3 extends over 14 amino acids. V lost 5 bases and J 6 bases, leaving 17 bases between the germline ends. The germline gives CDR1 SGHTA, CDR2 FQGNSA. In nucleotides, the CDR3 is TGTGCCAGCAGCCAATCCGGGACTCCAGCCGAGCAGTACTTC. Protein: CASSQSGTPAEQYF.

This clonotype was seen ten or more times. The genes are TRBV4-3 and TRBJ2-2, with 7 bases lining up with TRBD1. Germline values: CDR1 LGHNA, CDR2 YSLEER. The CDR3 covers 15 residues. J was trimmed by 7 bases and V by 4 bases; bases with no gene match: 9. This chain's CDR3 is CASSPDDRVGGELFF. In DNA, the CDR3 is TGCGCCAGCAGCCCGGACGACAGGGTTGGCGGGGAGCTGTTTTTT.

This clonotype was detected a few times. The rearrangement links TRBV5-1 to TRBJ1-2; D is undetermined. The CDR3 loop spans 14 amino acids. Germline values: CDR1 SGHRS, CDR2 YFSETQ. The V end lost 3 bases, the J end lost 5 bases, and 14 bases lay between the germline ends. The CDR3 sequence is CASSSTTSAYGYTF. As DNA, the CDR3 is TGCGCCAGCAGCTCGACCACCTCTGCATATGGCTACACCTTC.

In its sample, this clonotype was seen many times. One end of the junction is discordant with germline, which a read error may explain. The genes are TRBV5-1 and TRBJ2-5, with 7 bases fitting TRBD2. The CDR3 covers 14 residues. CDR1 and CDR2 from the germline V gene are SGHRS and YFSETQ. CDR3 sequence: CASSSGTNEETQYF. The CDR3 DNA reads TGCGCCAGCAGCTCCGGGACTAACGAAGAGACCCAATACTTC.

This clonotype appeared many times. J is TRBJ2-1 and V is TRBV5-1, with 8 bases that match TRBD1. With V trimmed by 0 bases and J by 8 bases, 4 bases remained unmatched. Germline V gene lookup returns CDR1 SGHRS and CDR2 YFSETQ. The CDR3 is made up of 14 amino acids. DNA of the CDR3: TGCGCCAGCAGCTTGGCCGGGACAGGCGATGAGCAGTTCTTC. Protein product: CASSLAGTGDEQFF.

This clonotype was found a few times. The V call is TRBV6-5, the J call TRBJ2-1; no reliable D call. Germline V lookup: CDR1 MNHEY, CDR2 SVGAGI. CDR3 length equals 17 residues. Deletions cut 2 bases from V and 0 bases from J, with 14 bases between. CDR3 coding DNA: TGTGCCAGCAGTTACCATCCGTCACAGAGCTCCTACAATGAGCAGTTCTTC. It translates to CASSYHPSQSSYNEQFF.

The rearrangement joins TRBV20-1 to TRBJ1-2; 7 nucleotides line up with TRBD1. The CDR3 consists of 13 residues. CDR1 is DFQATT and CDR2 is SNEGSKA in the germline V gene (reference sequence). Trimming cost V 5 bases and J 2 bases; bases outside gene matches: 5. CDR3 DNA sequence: TGCAGTGCTTGGGACAGTATGAACTATGGCTACACCTTC. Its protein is CSAWDSMNYGYTF.

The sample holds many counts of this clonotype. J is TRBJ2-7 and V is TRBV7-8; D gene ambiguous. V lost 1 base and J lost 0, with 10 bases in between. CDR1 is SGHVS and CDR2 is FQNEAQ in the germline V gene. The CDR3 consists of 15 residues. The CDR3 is CASSLVEAGSYEQYF. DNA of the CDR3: TGTGCCAGCAGCTTAGTTGAGGCAGGCTCCTACGAGCAGTACTTC.

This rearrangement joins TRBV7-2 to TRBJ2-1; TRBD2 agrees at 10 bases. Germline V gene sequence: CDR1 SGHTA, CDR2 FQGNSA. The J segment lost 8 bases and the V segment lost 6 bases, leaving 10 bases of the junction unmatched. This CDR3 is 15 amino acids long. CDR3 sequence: CASRVAGGRIYEQFF. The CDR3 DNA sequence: TGTGCCAGCAGAGTAGCGGGGGGAAGGATTTATGAGCAGTTCTTC.

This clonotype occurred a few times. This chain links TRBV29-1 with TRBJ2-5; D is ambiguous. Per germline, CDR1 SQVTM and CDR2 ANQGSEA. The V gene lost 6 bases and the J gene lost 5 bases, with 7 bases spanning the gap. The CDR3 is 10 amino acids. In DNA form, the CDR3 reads TGCAGCGTCAATGAGGAGACCCAGTACTTC. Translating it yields CSVNEETQYF.

CDR3 residues: CASGDGRDTIYF. CDR3 bases: TGTGCCAGCGGGGACGGCCGAGACACCATATATTTT. The J gene is TRBJ1-3, the V gene TRBV7-9, with a possible D match to TRBD1 (5 bases). Germline values: CDR1 SEHNR, CDR2 FQNEAQ (reference sequence). Trimming removed 8 bases from V and 8 bases from J, with 13 bases in between. This CDR3 comprises 12 residues.

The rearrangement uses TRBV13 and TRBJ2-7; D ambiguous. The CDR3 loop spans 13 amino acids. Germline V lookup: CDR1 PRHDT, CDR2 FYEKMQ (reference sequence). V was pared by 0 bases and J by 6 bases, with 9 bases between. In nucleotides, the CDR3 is TGTGCCAGCAGCTTAGGGCTCGCCGGCGAGCAGTACTTC. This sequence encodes CASSLGLAGEQYF.

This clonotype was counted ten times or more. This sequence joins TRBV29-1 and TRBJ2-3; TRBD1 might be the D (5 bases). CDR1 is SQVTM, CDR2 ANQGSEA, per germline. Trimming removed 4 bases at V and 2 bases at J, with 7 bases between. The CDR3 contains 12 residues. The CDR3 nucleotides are TGCAGCGTTGGACAGACCACAGATACGCAGTATTTT. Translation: CSVGQTTDTQYF.

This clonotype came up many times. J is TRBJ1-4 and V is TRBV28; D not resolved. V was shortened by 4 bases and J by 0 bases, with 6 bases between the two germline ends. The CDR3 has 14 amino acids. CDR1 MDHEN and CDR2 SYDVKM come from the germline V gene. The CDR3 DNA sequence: TGTGCCAGCAGTTGGGGAGCAACTAATGAAAAACTGTTTTTT. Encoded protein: CASSWGATNEKLFF. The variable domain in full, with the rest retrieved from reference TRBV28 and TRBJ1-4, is DVKVTQSSRYLVKRTGEKVFLECVQDMDHENMFWYRQDPGLGLRLIYFSYDVKMKEKGDIPEGYSVSREKKERFSLILESASTNQTSMYLCASSWGATNEKLFFGSGTQLSVL.

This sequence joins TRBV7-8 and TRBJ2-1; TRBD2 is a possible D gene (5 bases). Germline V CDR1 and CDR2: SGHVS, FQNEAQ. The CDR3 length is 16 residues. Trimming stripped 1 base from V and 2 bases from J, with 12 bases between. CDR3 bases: TGTGCCAGCAGCTTAGTAGCCGGGGTGGCCTACAATGAGCAGTTCTTC. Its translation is CASSLVAGVAYNEQFF.

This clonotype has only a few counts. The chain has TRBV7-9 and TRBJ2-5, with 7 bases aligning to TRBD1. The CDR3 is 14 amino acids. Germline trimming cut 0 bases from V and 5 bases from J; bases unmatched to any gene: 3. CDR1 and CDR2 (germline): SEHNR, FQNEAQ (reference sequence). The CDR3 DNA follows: TGTGCCAGCAGCTTAGCAGACAGGGCCGAGACCCAGTACTTC. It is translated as CASSLADRAETQYF.

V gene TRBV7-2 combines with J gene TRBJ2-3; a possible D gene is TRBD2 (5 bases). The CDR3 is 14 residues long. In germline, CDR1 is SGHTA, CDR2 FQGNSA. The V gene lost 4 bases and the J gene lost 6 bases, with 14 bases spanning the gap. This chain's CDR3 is CASSYRTRRDTQYF. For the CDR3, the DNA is TGTGCCAGCAGCTACCGGACTCGGAGGGATACGCAGTATTTT. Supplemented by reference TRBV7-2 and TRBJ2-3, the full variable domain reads GAGVSQSPSNKVTEKGKDVELRCDPISGHTALYWYRQSLGQGLEFLIYFQGNSAPDKSGLPSDRFSAERTGGSVSTLTIQRTQQEDSAVYLCASSYRTRRDTQYFGPGTRLTVL.

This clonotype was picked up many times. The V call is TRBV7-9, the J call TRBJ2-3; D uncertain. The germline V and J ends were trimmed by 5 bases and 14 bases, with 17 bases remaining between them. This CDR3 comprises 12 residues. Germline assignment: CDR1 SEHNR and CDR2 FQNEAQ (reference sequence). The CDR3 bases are TGTGCCAGCAGCCCCCCGGGCTCCCCCCCGTATTTT. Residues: CASSPPGSPPYF.

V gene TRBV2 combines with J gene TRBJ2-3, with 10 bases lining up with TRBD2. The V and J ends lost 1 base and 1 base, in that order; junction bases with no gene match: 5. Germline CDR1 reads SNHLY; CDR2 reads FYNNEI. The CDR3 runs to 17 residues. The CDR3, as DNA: TGTGCCAGCAGTGAAGAGTGGACTAGCGGCCGCACAGATACGCAGTATTTT. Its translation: CASSEEWTSGRTDTQYF. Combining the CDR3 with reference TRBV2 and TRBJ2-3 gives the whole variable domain EPEVTQTPSHQVTQMGQEVILRCVPISNHLYFYWYRQILGQKVEFLVSFYNNEISEKSEIFDDQFSVERPDGSNFTLKIRSTKLEDSAMYFCASSEEWTSGRTDTQYFGPGTRLTVL.

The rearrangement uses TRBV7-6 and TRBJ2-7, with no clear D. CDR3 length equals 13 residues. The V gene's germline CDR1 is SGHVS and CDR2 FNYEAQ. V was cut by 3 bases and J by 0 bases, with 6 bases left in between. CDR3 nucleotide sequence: TGTGCCAGCAGCTTTCATCACTCCTACGAGCAGTACTTC. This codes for CASSFHHSYEQYF.

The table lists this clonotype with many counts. Written as DNA, the CDR3 is TGTGCCAGCAGCCAAGGAGGGACAGGATACGAGCAGTACTTC. Encoded protein: CASSQGGTGYEQYF. The chain is built from TRBV4-2 and TRBJ2-7; 8 nucleotides agree with TRBD1. The CDR3 consists of 14 residues. Germline trimming cut 1 base from V and 4 bases from J; bases unmatched to any gene: 3. The germline gives CDR1 LGHNA, CDR2 YNFKEQ.

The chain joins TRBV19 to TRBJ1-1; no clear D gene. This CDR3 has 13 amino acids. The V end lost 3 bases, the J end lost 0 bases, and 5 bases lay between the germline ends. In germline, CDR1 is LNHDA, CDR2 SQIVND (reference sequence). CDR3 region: CASSIVLNTEAFF. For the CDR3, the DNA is TGTGCCAGTAGTATCGTCTTGAACACTGAAGCTTTCTTT.

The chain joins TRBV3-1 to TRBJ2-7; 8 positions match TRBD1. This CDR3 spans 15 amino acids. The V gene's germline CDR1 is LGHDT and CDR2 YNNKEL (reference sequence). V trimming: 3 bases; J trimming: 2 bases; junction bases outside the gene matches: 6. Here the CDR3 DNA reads TGTGCCAGCAGCCAGATGGACAGGGAAACCTACGAGCAGTACTTC. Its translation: CASSQMDRETYEQYF.

The CDR3 spells CASSQVGSKTQYF. The CDR3 bases are TGTGCCAGCAGCCAAGTGGGGAGCAAGACCCAGTACTTC. The chain joins TRBV3-1 to TRBJ2-5; D may be TRBD2 (5 bases). The germline CDR1 and CDR2 sequences are LGHDT and YNNKEL (reference sequence). V dropped 1 base and J dropped 6 bases, with 9 bases sitting between them. This CDR3 is 13 amino acids long.